Sequencing of this T cell receptor beta chain was carried out in a study of cytomegalovirus exposure and HLA in healthy donors. Background on the study: The 90 to 150 validation repertoires, a later analysis reported, used the same platform as the 550 to 700 repertoires from the first cohort.

With regard to this clone: Its specificity is not known.

Profiled with immunoSEQ multiplex PCR; TCRdb holds only in-frame clones, not every one. The sample records 180,000 or so clones, around nine tenths being singletons. The germline CDR1 and CDR2 sequences are LNHNV and YYDKDF (reference sequence). This CDR3 spans 14 amino acids. Germline trimming cut 3 bases from V and 7 bases from J; bases unmatched to any gene: 2. Broader study findings: Investigators reported approximately 150 TCR beta chains as tied to cytomegalovirus.

Separate from the approximately 600-subject first cohort was the approximately 120-subject validation cohort, to which the donors belonged. The sequence derives from a woman in her twenties or thirties in good health and CMV-seronegative. Sequences were obtained from PBMCs. This chain connects TRBV15 to TRBJ2-1, with 11 bases aligning to TRBD1. The CDR3 sequence is CATSRDRGLNEQFF. The DNA for the CDR3 is TGTGCCACCAGCAGGGACAGGGGGCTAAATGAGCAGTTCTTC.